These T cell receptor beta chains were read from a single sample in a study of Graves' ophthalmopathy and Graves' hyperthyroidism. TCRdb reprocessed the multiplex PCR reads via MiXCR and lists one record per CDR3 protein. The sample gives 600,000 to 950,000 distinct CDR3 sequences, roughly two fifths of which show up once; less than 55% is in the top ten. The sequenced sample consisted of peripheral blood. The receptor set was obtained from an adult man with Graves' ophthalmopathy. The CDR3 runs from the conserved cysteine through the conserved F or W. A D gene is named only where the DNA matches it firmly. Rows give clone size only sometimes, using once, few, many, or a class for an expanded clone.

CDR3 | DNA | size | D | J | V
CSAPLSTDSSGNTIYF | TGCAGTGCCCCCCTCTCGACAGACAGCTCTGGAAACACCATATATTTT | . | . | TRBJ1-3 | TRBV20-1
CASSASLEKLFF | TGTGCCAGTAGTGCCAGCCTTGAAAAACTGTTTTTT | . | . | TRBJ1-4 | TRBV19
CASSPGGSSDTQYF | TGTGCCAGCAGCCCCGGGGGGAGCTCAGATACGCAGTATTTT | . | TRBD2 | TRBJ2-3 | TRBV7-9
CSARDDVGGYTEAFF | TGCAGTGCTAGAGATGATGTGGGGGGATACACTGAAGCTTTCTTT | . | . | TRBJ1-1 | TRBV20-1
CASQFQHSGSVAGANVLTF | TGTGCCAGCCAATTTCAACATTCAGGGAGTGTGGCTGGGGCCAACGTCCTGACTTTC | . | . | TRBJ2-6 | TRBV11-2
CATAGDGYTF | TGTGCCACTGCGGGGGATGGCTACACCTTC | . | . | TRBJ1-2 | TRBV19
CASSLARTPDGYTF | TGTGCCAGCAGCTTAGCGAGGACACCCGATGGCTACACCTTC | many | . | TRBJ1-2 | TRBV7-2
CASSQARIGLHF | TGTGCCAGCAGCCAAGCTCGGATTGGCCTCCACTTT | many | . | TRBJ1-6 | TRBV3-1
CASRNRGAMNTEAFF | TGTGCCAGCAGGAACAGGGGTGCAATGAACACTGAAGCTTTCTTT | . | TRBD1 | TRBJ1-1 | TRBV2
CASSSGVSGVEQYF | TGTGCCAGCAGCTCGGGGGTGAGCGGGGTCGAGCAGTACTTC | few | TRBD2 | TRBJ2-7 | TRBV5-8
CASSPPGQGTKTQYF | TGTGCCAGCAGCCCCCCGGGACAGGGGACAAAGACCCAGTACTTC | many | TRBD1 | TRBJ2-5 | TRBV7-7
CASGRQSHYGYTF | TGTGCCAGCGGAAGACAGAGCCACTATGGCTACACCTTC | few | . | TRBJ1-2 | TRBV12-3/TRBV12-4
CATGGNQPQHF | TGTGCCACAGGGGGCAATCAGCCCCAGCATTTT | few | . | TRBJ1-5 | TRBV10-3
CASSFAYRGPYEQYF | TGTGCCAGCAGCTTCGCCTACAGGGGTCCCTACGAGCAGTACTTC | many | TRBD1 | TRBJ2-7 | TRBV7-2
CSVDGLGGTHEKLFF | TGCAGCGTTGATGGCTTAGGGGGGACGCATGAAAAACTGTTTTTT | . | . | TRBJ1-4 | TRBV29-1
CASSGTSGGTGELFF | TGTGCCAGCAGCGGGACTAGCGGGGGCACCGGGGAGCTGTTTTTT | few | TRBD2 | TRBJ2-2 | TRBV9
CSARDPAQGGESDTEAFF | TGCAGTGCTAGAGATCCCGCGCAGGGCGGGGAAAGTGACACTGAAGCTTTCTTT | . | . | TRBJ1-1 | TRBV20-1
CASSRWVGDILNQPQHF | TGTGCCAGTAGTAGGTGGGTGGGGGACATCCTAAATCAGCCCCAGCATTTT | few | . | TRBJ1-5 | TRBV19
CASSSRTGANTEAFF | TGTGCCAGCAGCTCGCGGACAGGGGCGAACACTGAAGCTTTCTTT | few | TRBD1 | TRBJ1-1 | TRBV5-4
CSARDLNTEAFF | TGCAGTGCTAGAGACCTGAACACTGAAGCTTTCTTT | many | . | TRBJ1-1 | TRBV20-1